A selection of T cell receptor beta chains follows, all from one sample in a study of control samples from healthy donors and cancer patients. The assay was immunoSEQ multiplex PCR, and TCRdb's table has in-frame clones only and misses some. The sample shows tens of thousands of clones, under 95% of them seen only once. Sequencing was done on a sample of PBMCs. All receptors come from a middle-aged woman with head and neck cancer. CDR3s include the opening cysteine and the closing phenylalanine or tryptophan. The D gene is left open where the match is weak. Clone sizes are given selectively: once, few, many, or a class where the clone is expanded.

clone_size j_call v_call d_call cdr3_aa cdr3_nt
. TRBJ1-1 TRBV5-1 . CASRISIGAVEAFF TGCGCCAGCAGAATCTCTATAGGGGCGGTTGAAGCTTTCTTT
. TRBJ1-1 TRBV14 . CASARSMNTEAFF TGTGCCTCGGCTAGGAGCATGAACACTGAAGCTTTCTTT
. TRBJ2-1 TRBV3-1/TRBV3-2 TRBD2 CASSRGAVGGDEQFF TGTGCCAGCAGCCGCGGGGCGGTGGGGGGGGATGAGCAGTTCTTC
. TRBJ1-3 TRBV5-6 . CASSLTGTTSF TGTGCCAGCAGCTTGACCGGGACAACTTCTTTT
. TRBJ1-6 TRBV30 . CAWSAGTSNSPLHF TGTGCCTGGAGTGCGGGGACTTCGAATTCACCCCTCCACTTT
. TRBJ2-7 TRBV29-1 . CSVEIGAQYF TGCAGCGTTGAGATCGGGGCGCAGTACTTC
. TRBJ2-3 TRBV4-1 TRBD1 CASKVTIGTGGVSTDTQYF TGCGCCAGCAAGGTAACAATCGGGACAGGGGGGGTTAGCACAGATACGCAGTATTTT
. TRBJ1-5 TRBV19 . CASSMRLGALFNQPQHF TGTGCCAGTAGTATGAGGTTAGGGGCCCTCTTCAATCAGCCCCAGCATTTT
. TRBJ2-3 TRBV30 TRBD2 CAWSVRGRAADTQYF TGTGCCTGGAGTGTGCGCGGGAGGGCTGCAGATACGCAGTATTTT
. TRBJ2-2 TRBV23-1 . CASSQYTGELFF TGCGCCAGCAGTCAATATACCGGGGAGCTGTTTTTT
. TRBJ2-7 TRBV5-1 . CASSLPGNEQYF TGCGCCAGCAGCCTGCCTGGGAACGAGCAGTACTTC
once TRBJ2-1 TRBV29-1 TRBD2 CSVSGGRAYNEQFF TGCAGCGTTTCGGGGGGGAGGGCCTACAATGAGCAGTTCTTC
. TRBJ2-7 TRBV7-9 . CASSLGVKGTLSSYEQYF TGTGCCAGCAGCTTAGGGGTTAAGGGGACCCTGAGCTCCTACGAGCAGTACTTC
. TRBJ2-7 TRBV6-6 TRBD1 CASTTTGGDEQYF TGTGCCAGCACCACGACAGGGGGGGACGAGCAGTACTTC
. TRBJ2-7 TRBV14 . CASSAEQGTYEQYF TGTGCCAGCAGCGCCGAGCAGGGAACCTACGAGCAGTACTTC
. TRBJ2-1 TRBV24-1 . CATSRSPPYNEQFF TGTGCCACCAGTCGAAGTCCCCCTTACAATGAGCAGTTCTTC
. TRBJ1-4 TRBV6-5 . CASSSTRNEKLFF TGTGCCAGCAGTTCCACCCGTAATGAAAAACTGTTTTTT
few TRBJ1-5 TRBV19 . CASSIDPENQPQHF TGTGCCAGTAGTATAGATCCCGAGAATCAGCCCCAGCATTTT
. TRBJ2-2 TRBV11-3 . CASSFFRGGTGELFF TGTGCCAGCAGCTTTTTTAGAGGGGGGACCGGGGAGCTGTTTTTT
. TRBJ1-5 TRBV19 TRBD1 CASTYGGGQPQHF TGTGCCAGTACCTACGGAGGGGGCCAGCCCCAGCATTTT
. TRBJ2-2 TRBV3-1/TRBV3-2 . CASSQVRGATGELFF TGTGCCAGCAGCCAAGTCAGGGGGGCGACCGGGGAGCTGTTTTTT
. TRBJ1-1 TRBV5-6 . CASSLDPGPVTEAFF TGTGCCAGCAGCCTAGATCCAGGGCCAGTGACTGAAGCTTTCTTT
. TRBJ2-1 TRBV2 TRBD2 CASLDPGGPRQEQFF TGTGCCAGCCTTGACCCGGGAGGGCCGAGACAGGAGCAGTTCTTC
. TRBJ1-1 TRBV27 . CASSLYRNTEAFF TGTGCCAGCAGTTTATACCGGAACACTGAAGCTTTCTTT
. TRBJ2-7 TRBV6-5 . CASSLGAYLPEQYF TGTGCCAGCAGTTTGGGCGCCTACCTTCCCGAGCAGTACTTC
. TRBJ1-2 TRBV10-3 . CAISEGFADLGYGYTF TGTGCCATCAGTGAGGGGTTCGCCGACCTGGGCTATGGCTACACCTTC
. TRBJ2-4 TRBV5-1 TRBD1 CASSLTSQGTDIQYF TGCGCCAGCAGCTTGACAAGCCAGGGGACAGACATTCAGTACTTC
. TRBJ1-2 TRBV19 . CASTRMLNYGYTF TGTGCCAGTACCCGGATGCTGAACTATGGCTACACCTTC
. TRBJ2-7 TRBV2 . CASSELAGWYEQYF TGTGCCAGCAGTGAACTGGCAGGGTGGTACGAGCAGTACTTC
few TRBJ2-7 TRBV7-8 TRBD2 CASSDQGGLAGTYEQYF TGTGCCAGCAGCGACCAGGGGGGACTAGCGGGGACCTACGAGCAGTACTTC
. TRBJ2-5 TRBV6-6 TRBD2 CASMLAGGPGETQYF TGTGCCAGCATGCTAGCGGGAGGGCCGGGAGAGACCCAGTACTTC
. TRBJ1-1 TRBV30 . CAWDTGSGTEAFF TGTGCCTGGGACACAGGGAGTGGGACTGAAGCTTTCTTT
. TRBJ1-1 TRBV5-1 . CASSLDGLNTEAFF TGCGCCAGCAGCTTGGACGGACTGAACACTGAAGCTTTCTTT
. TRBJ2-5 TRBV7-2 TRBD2 CASNRRGTSGVQETQYF TGTGCCAGCAACCGCCGGGGGACTAGCGGGGTTCAAGAGACCCAGTACTTC
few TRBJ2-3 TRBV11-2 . CASSPTRGAHTQYF TGTGCCAGCAGCCCCACCCGGGGGGCTCATACGCAGTATTTT
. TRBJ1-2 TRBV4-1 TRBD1 CASSPNRGGYTF TGCGCCAGCAGCCCAAACAGGGGTGGCTACACCTTC
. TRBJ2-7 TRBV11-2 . CASSLGGRTYEQYF TGTGCCAGCAGCTTAGGGGGACGGACCTACGAGCAGTACTTC